This T cell receptor (beta chain) derives from a study of blood T cell repertoires in COVID-19 (dated by TCRdb to the early 2020s). A note on the overall study: Samples covering the acute and convalescent phases of COVID-19 were provided by collaborators in the United States, Italy and Spain. HLA class I and class II types, where available, came from metadata supplied by the sample provider rather than from assay-based typing. Samples were obtained from the ongoing ImmuneRACE study (first 160 participants) and from 1,254 subjects provided by 6 global collaborators. A de-identified subject ID, COVID-19 status, age in years and sex were almost always included in the sample metadata. The material from the prospective study consisted of cDNA or gDNA derived from T cells, B-cell-depleted T cells, or PBMCs. Deeply sampled blood TCRbeta repertoires from subjects exposed to, actively infected with, or recovered from COVID-19 were included in the dataset. The repertoires were made available in a free public database intended to serve as a resource for research on the immune response to SARS-CoV-2. Overall study results and their limits: The amount of clinical and demographic metadata varied by source and participant and was provided uncurated.

TCRbeta CDR3 regions were amplified from genomic DNA by means of the immunoSEQ Assay, a bias-controlled multiplex PCR. For the original study's pipeline: Within the assay, amplification of reference gene primers was used to estimate how many nucleated cells each sample contained. To quantify the absolute abundance of each unique TCRbeta CDR3 rearrangement, sequence reads were collapsed and filtered. For each sample, productive Simpson clonality was calculated by taking the square root of Simpson's diversity index across productive rearrangements. The table comes from immuneACCESS by way of TCRdb, which keeps in-frame sequences with V and J called. Part of the clones is missing from these tables; in studies checked, under half for an unresolved V gene and the rest for unknown reasons. For V, J and clone size, that table is used; D and trimming come from the DNA. Recorded for this sample are 90,000 to 120,000 clones; 80% to 85% of them occurred a single time. Approximately 4.4% of the sample belongs to the ten largest clones.

Whole blood was collected in K2EDTA tubes by collaborating institutions according to the institutions' own protocols. For TCRbeta analysis, collaborator samples were shipped as frozen whole blood, as isolated PBMCs, or as DNA extracted from either sample type. Worth noting for this clone: The specificity of this receptor is unknown. Base qualities are not provided; no much larger clone lies one nucleotide away.

The CDR3 runs 16 amino acids, cysteine and phenylalanine included. Left in the record is the CDR3 DNA by itself, 48 bases read in frame from the first base. V loses 4 bases at its end and J loses 7 bases; junction bases beyond the gene matches: 11. Via the germline V gene, CDR1 is SGHNT and CDR2 YENEEA. The rearranged segments are TRBV11-3 and TRBJ2-1; TRBD2 aligns with 9 central bases. The TCR sequence derives from a human donor in a cohort sampled during active COVID-19. The sample consisted of peripheral blood. In nucleotide form, the sequence is TGTGCCAGCAGCTCGACGCGGGAGGGCCTTTTTAATGAGCAGTTCTTC. It encodes CASSSTREGLFNEQFF.